The 29 T cell receptor beta chains below come from one sample, sequenced in a study of cytomegalovirus exposure and HLA in healthy donors. Sequencing was performed with immunoSEQ multiplex PCR; in TCRdb, only in-frame clones are kept and a portion is missing. The sample includes 160,000 or so clones, just under 85% seen only once; the top ten take around 2.4%. The specimen was PBMCs. The receptors were gathered from a man between 25 and 39 years old in good health and CMV-seropositive.

The V call is TRBV6-5, the J call TRBJ2-3; D is possibly TRBD1 (6 bases). Germline-derived CDR1 and CDR2 are MNHEY and SVGAGI. Trimming stripped 4 bases from V and 0 bases from J, with 14 bases between. The length of the CDR3 is 16 residues. The CDR3: CASSFDRRSSTDTQYF. The DNA for the CDR3 is TGTGCCAGCAGTTTTGACAGGCGATCTAGCACAGATACGCAGTATTTT.

V gene TRBV5-1 combines with J gene TRBJ1-4; 11 positions match TRBD1. Germline V gene lookup returns CDR1 SGHRS and CDR2 YFSETQ. With 4 bases clipped from V and 0 bases from J, the junction kept 5 bases outside the gene matches. The CDR3 has 17 residues. The CDR3 is CASSPQGQGATNEKLFF. The CDR3 nucleotides are TGCGCCAGCAGCCCCCAGGGACAGGGGGCAACTAATGAAAAACTGTTTTTT.

This chain joins TRBV7-2 and TRBJ2-7; possibly TRBD2 for D (7 bases). Per the germline V gene, CDR1 is SGHTA and CDR2 is FQGNSA. V was shortened by 4 bases and J by 7 bases, with 23 bases between the two germline ends. The CDR3 totals 16 residues. The CDR3: CASSSYVRGAPGEQYF. CDR3 coding DNA: TGTGCCAGCAGCTCATATGTCCGGGGGGCACCTGGGGAGCAGTACTTC.

The chain joins TRBV6-5 to TRBJ2-7; D is undetermined. This CDR3 is 13 amino acids long. Germline CDR1 is MNHEY and CDR2 is SVGAGI. Trimming left V 2 bases short and J 2 bases short, with 7 bases between. The CDR3 protein is CASSYPQAYEQYF. CDR3 bases: TGTGCCAGCAGTTACCCCCAGGCCTACGAGCAGTACTTC.

The chain uses TRBV7-9 and TRBJ2-1; D is perhaps TRBD1 (5 bases). Looked up from germline, CDR1 is SEHNR and CDR2 is FQNEAQ (reference sequence). The CDR3 is 15 residues long. The ends were cut back, 7 bases at V and 3 bases at J, with 16 bases in the middle. The CDR3 spells CASILDSLVYNEQFF. The CDR3 DNA reads as TGTGCCAGCATCCTAGACAGTCTTGTCTACAATGAGCAGTTCTTC.

The V gene is TRBV6-1, the J gene TRBJ1-5; 10 bases align to TRBD1. The CDR3 sequence is 18 residues long. V was clipped by 3 bases and J by 1 base; unmatched bases: 9. The germline gives CDR1 MNHNS, CDR2 SASEGT. The CDR3 protein is CASSERDRGEESNQPQHF. CDR3 DNA sequence: TGTGCCAGCAGTGAGAGGGACAGGGGAGAGGAGAGCAATCAGCCCCAGCATTTT.

This rearrangement joins TRBV4-1 to TRBJ1-2, with D uncertain. CDR1 and CDR2 from the germline V gene are MGHRA and YSYEKL. The V and J ends lost 1 base and 0 bases respectively, with 12 bases between them. CDR3 length: 16 residues. CDR3 sequence (DNA): TGCGCCAGCAGCCAAGTAGATGGCGGGACTAACTATGGCTACACCTTC. It codes for CASSQVDGGTNYGYTF.

V is TRBV21-1 and J is TRBJ2-5; the table calls TRBD2, which could not be checked here. TRBV21-1 is annotated as a pseudogene. The CDR3 is made up of 17 amino acids. CDR3 DNA sequence: TGTGCCAGCGAAAGCGCGACGGGGGAGGGCAAGCAAGAGACCCAGTACTTC. This gives the protein CASESATGEGKQETQYF.

The V gene is TRBV29-1, the J gene TRBJ1-2; D is ambiguous. The V gene's germline CDR1 is SQVTM and CDR2 ANQGSEA. Trimming took off 7 bases at V and 5 bases at J, with 20 bases between the two ends. This CDR3 is 14 amino acids long. The CDR3 nucleotides are TGCAGCGAACGGGAGGTGGGCAGGTCGTATGGCTACACCTTC. Residues: CSEREVGRSYGYTF.

The gene calls are TRBV19 and TRBJ2-1, with D maybe TRBD2 (7 bases). The V and J ends lost 5 bases and 7 bases respectively, with 18 bases between them. Germline-derived CDR1 and CDR2 are LNHDA and SQIVND (reference sequence). This CDR3 is 15 amino acids long. CDR3 in DNA: TGTGCCAGTAGTCAGATCGGGGGGCCCCTTAATGAGCAGTTCTTC. Protein product: CASSQIGGPLNEQFF.

Remarks on this clone: The same CDR3 can be traced to other DNA sequences in this sample. The chain employs TRBV11-3 and TRBJ2-1, with D possibly being TRBD2 (6 bases). Germline assignment: CDR1 SGHNT and CDR2 YENEEA. V lost 0 bases and J lost 0, with 15 bases in between. The CDR3 has 18 residues. As DNA, the CDR3 is TGTGCCAGCAGCTTAGATCAAGGCGGGACCAGCTCCTACAATGAGCAGTTCTTC. This encodes CASSLDQGGTSSYNEQFF.

This sequence joins TRBV2 and TRBJ2-2, with a weak D call TRBD2 (6 bases). Trimming removed 1 base at V and 0 bases at J, with 12 bases between. Germline V gene data show CDR1 as SNHLY and CDR2 as FYNNEI. The CDR3 has 17 residues. The CDR3 loop reads CASSEGTKTANTGELFF. DNA of the CDR3: TGTGCCAGCAGTGAAGGGACTAAGACCGCGAACACCGGGGAGCTGTTTTTT.

This clone has just one count. The rearrangement uses TRBV4-1 and TRBJ1-6; 11 bases line up with TRBD1. Germline values: CDR1 MGHRA, CDR2 YSYEKL. Trimming at V came to 6 bases and at J to 13 bases, leaving 11 bases not matched to a gene. The CDR3 sequence is 15 residues long. Here the CDR3 reads CASSIGTGGTGPLHF. The DNA for the CDR3 is TGCGCCAGCAGTATCGGGACAGGGGGGACTGGGCCCCTCCACTTT.

This clone was seen a handful of times. This chain links TRBV5-1 with TRBJ2-7, with TRBD1 identical over 8 bases. V shed 5 bases and J 2 bases; nucleotides not matched to a gene: 6. The germline CDR1 and CDR2 sequences are SGHRS and YFSETQ. The length of the CDR3 is 14 residues. The CDR3 region has the DNA TGCGCCAGCAGAGGGGACAGGAGGCCCTACGAGCAGTACTTC. Its protein product is CASRGDRRPYEQYF.

There are a few counts of this clone. The chain employs TRBV5-1 and TRBJ2-1, with TRBD1 as a possible D gene (6 bases). Germline V CDR1 and CDR2: SGHRS, YFSETQ. The CDR3 runs to 14 residues. Trimming removed 4 bases from V and 10 bases from J, with 18 bases in between. The CDR3 DNA follows: TGCGCCAGCAGCCCCCGGGACATACGACAGGAGCAGTTCTTC. This encodes CASSPRDIRQEQFF.

The chain combines TRBV7-2 with TRBJ1-2, with unresolved D. V lost 1 base to trimming and J lost 6 bases, with 15 bases between them. The length of the CDR3 is 15 residues. The germline gives CDR1 SGHTA, CDR2 FQGNSA. The CDR3 region has the DNA TGTGCCAGCAGCTTAGATCTGGTACAGAGAAATGGCTACACCTTC. This codes for CASSLDLVQRNGYTF. Complete variable domain (other parts from reference TRBV7-2 and TRBJ1-2): GAGVSQSPSNKVTEKGKDVELRCDPISGHTALYWYRQSLGQGLEFLIYFQGNSAPDKSGLPSDRFSAERTGGSVSTLTIQRTQQEDSAVYLCASSLDLVQRNGYTFGSGTRLTVV.

The chain recombines TRBV7-8 with TRBJ1-5; unclear D gene. The CDR3 covers 13 residues. Germline V gene data show CDR1 as SGHVS and CDR2 as FQNEAQ. V lost 5 bases to trimming and J lost 2 bases, with 7 bases between them. The CDR3 region is CASSRSRNQPQHF. Written as DNA, the CDR3 is TGTGCCAGCAGCAGGAGTCGCAATCAGCCCCAGCATTTT.

The rearrangement joins TRBV2 to TRBJ1-2, with D unresolved. V lost 2 bases, J lost 4 bases, and 14 bases lay in between. The CDR3 runs to 15 residues. Germline CDR1 and CDR2: SNHLY and FYNNEI. This chain's CDR3 is CASSESWVLTYGYTF. CDR3 bases: TGTGCCAGCAGTGAATCTTGGGTACTAACCTATGGCTACACCTTC. The whole variable domain, remainder taken from reference TRBV2 and TRBJ1-2, is EPEVTQTPSHQVTQMGQEVILRCVPISNHLYFYWYRQILGQKVEFLVSFYNNEISEKSEIFDDQFSVERPDGSNFTLKIRSTKLEDSAMYFCASSESWVLTYGYTFGSGTRLTVV.

The chain joins TRBV7-6 to TRBJ2-7; tentative D call: TRBD1 (6 bases). Germline V gene data show CDR1 as SGHVS and CDR2 as FNYEAQ. V dropped 1 base and J dropped 6 bases, with 13 bases sitting between them. This CDR3 contains 14 residues. The CDR3 spells CASSLEGSRGEQYF. CDR3 DNA: TGTGCCAGCAGCTTAGAGGGCTCCAGGGGCGAGCAGTACTTC.

The chain employs TRBV7-9 and TRBJ1-6; TRBD1 might be the D (6 bases). CDR1 SEHNR and CDR2 FQNEAQ come from the germline V gene (reference sequence). Deletions cut 7 bases from V and 10 bases from J, with 20 bases between. This CDR3 region has 15 residues. The CDR3 region is CASTPGDGAYSPLHF. CDR3 sequence (DNA): TGTGCCAGCACCCCAGGGGACGGGGCCTACTCACCCCTCCACTTT.

V is TRBV30 and J is TRBJ2-1; tentatively, D is TRBD1 (6 bases). V lost 0 bases and J lost 6, with 24 bases in between. This CDR3 has 18 residues. Germline V gene lookup returns CDR1 GTSNPN and CDR2 SVGIG (reference sequence). Here the CDR3 reads CAWSVRPITGWEPNEQFF. The CDR3 DNA follows: TGTGCCTGGAGTGTACGTCCCATAACAGGGTGGGAGCCCAATGAGCAGTTCTTC.

This clone has a single count. The chain is built from TRBV29-1 and TRBJ1-2; no firm D call. CDR3 length: 13 residues. Germline lookup yields CDR1 SQVTM and CDR2 ANQGSEA. Trimming cost V 3 bases and J 8 bases, with 16 bases left between them. In DNA, the CDR3 is TGCAGCGTTGAGCACCGCCCGCTCGGGGGCTACACCTTC. Residues: CSVEHRPLGGYTF.

The count of this clone is one. The chain combines TRBV18 with TRBJ2-3, with a weak D call TRBD2 (6 bases). V was trimmed by 4 bases and J by 0 bases, leaving 11 bases between them. The CDR3 length is 15 residues. Germline lookup yields CDR1 KGHSH and CDR2 LQKENI. This chain's CDR3 is CASSLGGDSTDTQYF. CDR3 nucleotide sequence: TGTGCCAGCTCACTCGGAGGGGACAGCACAGATACGCAGTATTTT.

CDR3 bases: TGCAGCGTTGAATTCAGGCAGGGGACGATTGTATACCGAGAGACCCAGTACTTC. Protein sequence: CSVEFRQGTIVYRETQYF. This chain links TRBV29-1 with TRBJ2-5; weak D call: TRBD1 (6 bases). The V end was cut by 2 bases, the J end by 4 bases, with 26 bases between. Germline V gives CDR1 SQVTM, CDR2 ANQGSEA. The CDR3 totals 18 residues.

The J gene is TRBJ1-4, the V gene TRBV6-5, with 7 nucleotides matching TRBD1. The CDR3 sequence is 14 residues long. Germline CDR1 reads MNHEY; CDR2 reads SVGAGI. With V trimmed by 6 bases and J by 10 bases, 11 bases remained unmatched. The CDR3 here is CASSRRRQGGKLFF. In nucleotides, the CDR3 is TGTGCCAGCAGCCGCAGGAGACAGGGCGGAAAACTGTTTTTT.

The chain carries TRBV5-1 and TRBJ1-1; possible D gene TRBD1, 6 bases. Trimming took 4 bases from V and 0 from J, leaving 10 bases between them. Germline V gene sequence: CDR1 SGHRS, CDR2 YFSETQ. The CDR3 runs to 14 residues. The CDR3 DNA follows: TGCGCCAGCAGCCCCGGGACACTGAACACTGAAGCTTTCTTT. Translation: CASSPGTLNTEAFF.

This clone was seen only once. The V and J genes are TRBV12-5 and TRBJ1-6, with TRBD1 identical over 11 bases. V shed 2 bases, J shed 13 bases, and the junction held 10 bases outside the gene matches. Germline values: CDR1 LGHNT, CDR2 FRNRAP. This CDR3 is built from 16 residues. The CDR3 nucleotides read TGTGCTAGTGGTTTGAGCCGGACAGGGGGCGATCCGCCCCTCCACTTT. Translating gives CASGLSRTGGDPPLHF.

Only one count was recorded for this clone. This chain joins TRBV4-1 and TRBJ1-4; 9 bases fit TRBD1. The V gene end was trimmed by 5 bases and the J gene end by 5 bases; junction bases not matched to a gene: 6. CDR3 length: 15 residues. The germline V gene encodes CDR1 MGHRA and CDR2 YSYEKL. The CDR3 loop reads CASSSLQGANEKLFF. CDR3 nucleotide sequence: TGCGCCAGCAGCTCCCTACAGGGGGCAAATGAAAAACTGTTTTTT.

V is TRBV4-3 and J is TRBJ2-7, with D perhaps TRBD1 (6 bases). V shed 0 bases and J shed 0 bases, with 12 bases lying between them. The CDR3 is made up of 16 amino acids. Per germline, CDR1 LGHNA and CDR2 YSLEER. As DNA, the CDR3 is TGCGCCAGCAGCCAAGAAACAGGGCTGAGCTCCTACGAGCAGTACTTC. This gives the protein CASSQETGLSSYEQYF.